The rows below give T cell receptor beta chains drawn from one sample of a study of Ad26.COV2.S vaccination and SARS-CoV-2 variants. Profiled with immunoSEQ multiplex PCR; TCRdb holds only in-frame clones, not every one. Among approximately 97,000 clones listed, roughly 80% were seen once. The sample was peripheral blood, taken after recovery from COVID-19. The receptors were gathered from a human donor who had recovered from COVID-19. Both conserved end residues are part of each CDR3. D genes are given only for firm matches. Clone size is shown for a subset of rows, as once, few, many or a class of expanded clone.

d_gene	v_gene	j_gene	abundance	CDR3aa	CDR3nt
.	TRBV24-1	TRBJ1-5	.	CATSDPGRDQPQHF	TGTGCCACCAGTGACCCCGGCCGGGATCAGCCCCAGCATTTT
TRBD1	TRBV7-2	TRBJ1-4	.	CASSLVDRGGKLFF	TGTGCCAGCAGCTTAGTGGACAGGGGGGGAAAACTGTTTTTT
TRBD1	TRBV9	TRBJ2-7	.	CASSVGGLTYEQYF	TGTGCCAGCAGTGTAGGGGGCTTAACCTACGAGCAGTACTTC
TRBD1	TRBV28	TRBJ1-2	few	CASSLYRNVGTGGGYTF	TGTGCCAGCAGTTTATATCGGAATGTAGGGACAGGGGGTGGCTACACCTTC
TRBD1	TRBV5-6	TRBJ1-1	.	CASSLYRGDFLNTEAFF	TGTGCCAGCAGCCTCTACAGGGGGGATTTTCTAAACACTGAAGCTTTCTTT
TRBD1	TRBV5-1	TRBJ1-6	few	CASSRGQVRGSPLHF	TGCGCCAGCAGCAGAGGACAGGTTCGTGGTTCACCCCTCCACTTT
.	TRBV29-1	TRBJ1-2	.	CSVLATPANYGYTF	TGCAGCGTTTTAGCAACCCCCGCTAACTATGGCTACACCTTC
.	TRBV2	TRBJ2-5	.	CASGRTLRNQETQYF	TGTGCCAGCGGCCGAACATTGAGGAATCAAGAGACCCAGTACTTC
.	TRBV30	TRBJ1-1	few	CAWSPPHMNTEAFF	TGTGCCTGGTCGCCCCCTCACATGAACACTGAAGCTTTCTTT
TRBD1	TRBV19	TRBJ2-1	.	CASSSTGGINNEQFF	TGTGCCAGTAGCTCAACAGGGGGCATCAACAATGAGCAGTTCTTC